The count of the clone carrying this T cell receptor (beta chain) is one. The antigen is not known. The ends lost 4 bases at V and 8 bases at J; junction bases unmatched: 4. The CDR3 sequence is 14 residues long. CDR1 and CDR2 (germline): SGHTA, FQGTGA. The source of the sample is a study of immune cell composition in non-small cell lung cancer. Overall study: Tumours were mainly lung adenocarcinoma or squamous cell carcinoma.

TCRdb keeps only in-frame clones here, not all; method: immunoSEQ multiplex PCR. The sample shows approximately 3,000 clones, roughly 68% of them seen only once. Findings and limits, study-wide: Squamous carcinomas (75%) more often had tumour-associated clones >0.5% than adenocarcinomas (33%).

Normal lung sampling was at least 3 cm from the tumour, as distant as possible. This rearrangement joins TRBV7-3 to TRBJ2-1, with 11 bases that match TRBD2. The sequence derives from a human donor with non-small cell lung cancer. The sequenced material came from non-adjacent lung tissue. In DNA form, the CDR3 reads TGTGCCAGCAGCTGGACTAGCGGGTTCTATGAGCAGTTCTTC. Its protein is CASSWTSGFYEQFF.